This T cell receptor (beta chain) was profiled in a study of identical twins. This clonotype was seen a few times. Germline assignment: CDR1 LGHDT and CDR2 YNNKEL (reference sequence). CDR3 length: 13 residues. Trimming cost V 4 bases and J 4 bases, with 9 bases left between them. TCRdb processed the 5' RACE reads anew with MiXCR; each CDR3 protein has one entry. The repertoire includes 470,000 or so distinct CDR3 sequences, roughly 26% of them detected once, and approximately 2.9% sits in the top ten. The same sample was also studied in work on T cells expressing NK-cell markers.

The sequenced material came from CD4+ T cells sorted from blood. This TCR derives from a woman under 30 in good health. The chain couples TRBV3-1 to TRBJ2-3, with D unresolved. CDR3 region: CASSRNLADTQYF. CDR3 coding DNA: TGTGCCAGCAGCCGAAACCTCGCAGATACGCAGTATTTT.